What follows describes a single TCR beta chain. Its specificity is unknown. The entry originates in a study of shared clonotypes between healthy human individuals. Notes on the study in general: Clonotype sharing among donors was thought likely to change with sequencing depth.

Authors' analysis steps: There were no quality scores in the junction-only immunoSEQ sequences, so filtering differed. Repertoires were generated with immunoSEQ multiplex PCR, while TCRdb's copy carries only in-frame clones and drops some. V and J calls and clone size follow that table, whereas D and trimming were derived from the DNA. The sample lists nearly 2 million clones, about 95% seen once, with 1% to 1.5% in the top ten. CD45RO-negative CD8 cells positively selected for CCR7 made up the naive population, which excluded terminally differentiated effector memory CD45RA+ cells. This CDR3 contains 15 residues. The germline gives CDR1 MNHEY, CDR2 SMNVEV (reference sequence). V shed 5 bases, J shed 5 bases, and the junction held 6 bases outside the gene matches.

Input material: naive CD8+ T cells sorted from blood. This chain joins TRBV27 and TRBJ2-5; 12 bases line up with TRBD1. The TCR sequence derives from a man in his late teens or twenties in good health. DNA for the CDR3: TGTGCCAGCAGTCCGGGACAGGGGGCTACGGAGACCCAGTACTTC. It encodes CASSPGQGATETQYF.